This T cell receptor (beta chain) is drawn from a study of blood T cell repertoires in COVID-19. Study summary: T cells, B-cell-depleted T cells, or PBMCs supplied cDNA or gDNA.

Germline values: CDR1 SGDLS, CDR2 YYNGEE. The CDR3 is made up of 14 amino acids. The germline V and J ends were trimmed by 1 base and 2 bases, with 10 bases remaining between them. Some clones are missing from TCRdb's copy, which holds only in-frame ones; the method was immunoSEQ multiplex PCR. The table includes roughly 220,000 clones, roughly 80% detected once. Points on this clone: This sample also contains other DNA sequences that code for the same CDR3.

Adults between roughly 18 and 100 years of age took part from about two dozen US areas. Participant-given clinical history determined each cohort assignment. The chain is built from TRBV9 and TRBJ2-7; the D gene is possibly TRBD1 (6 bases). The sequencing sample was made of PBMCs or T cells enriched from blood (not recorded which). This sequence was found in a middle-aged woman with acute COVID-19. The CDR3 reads CASSVTDSPYEQYF. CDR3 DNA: TGTGCCAGCAGCGTAACGGACAGCCCCTACGAGCAGTACTTC.